This T cell receptor (beta chain) was documented in a study of shared T cell receptors in the human thymus. The repertoire was sequenced with immunoSEQ multiplex PCR; TCRdb's copy has only in-frame clones and lacks some. This sample has about 500,000 clones, with 70% to 80% found just once. V shed 0 bases and J shed 0 bases, with 8 bases lying between them. CDR1 and CDR2 from the germline V gene are MGHRA and YSYEKL. This CDR3 comprises 16 residues. These same records also appear under a second study, on human thymus T cells.

V is TRBV4-1 and J is TRBJ2-2; D remains unclear. Sequencing was performed on thymocytes. The receptor was derived from a boy in the first two years of life with a congenital heart defect. The CDR3 DNA reads TGCGCCAGCAGCCAAGAGTTTTCGGCGAACACCGGGGAGCTGTTTTTT. It yields the protein CASSQEFSANTGELFF.